This entry lists 11 T cell receptor beta chains sequenced from one sample in a study of vaccination effects on CD4 cells after COVID-19. These receptors' targets are unknown. Sequencing followed a ViraFEST assay step that expanded antigen-specific CD4+ T cells with viral peptide pools. Isolating CD4+ T cells followed approximately 9 days of culture. Each vaccine recipient was nucleocapsid antibody negative and had no prior SARS-CoV-2 infection. Assay: immunoSEQ multiplex PCR; the TCRdb copy retains only in-frame clones and omits some. The sample yields around 63,000 clones, over 70% seen once. The specimen comprised CD4+ T cells from PBMCs cultured with HCoV-OC43 spike peptides, sampled before COVID-19 vaccination. Regarding subset: HCoV-OC43 spike overlapping peptide pool stimulation. These receptors were taken from a human donor who received a COVID-19 vaccine.

This chain connects TRBV10-3 to TRBJ1-1; D remains unclear. The CDR3 sequence is 14 residues long. With 6 bases removed from V and 1 base from J, the gap between germline ends came to 12 bases. Germline V lookup: CDR1 ENHRY, CDR2 SYGVKD. CDR3 sequence: CAISRFTENTEAFF. As DNA, the CDR3 is TGTGCCATCAGCCGCTTCACAGAGAACACTGAAGCTTTCTTT.

The J gene is TRBJ2-6, the V gene TRBV5-1; perhaps D is TRBD1 or TRBD2 (5 bases each). The germline CDR1 and CDR2 sequences are SGHRS and YFSETQ. This CDR3 contains 18 residues. The V end lost 0 bases, the J end lost 4 bases, and 17 bases lay between the germline ends. CDR3 bases: TGCGCCAGCAGCTTGGAAAATTTGTGGGACGACGGGGCCAACGTCCTGACTTTC. This sequence encodes CASSLENLWDDGANVLTF. The whole variable domain, filled in from reference TRBV5-1 and TRBJ2-6, reads KAGVTQTPRYLIKTRGQQVTLSCSPISGHRSVSWYQQTPGQGLQFLFEYFSETQRNKGNFPGRFSGRQFSNSRSEMNVSTLELGDSALYLCASSLENLWDDGANVLTFGAGSRLTVL.

This clone was seen a handful of times. The rearrangement joins TRBV2 to TRBJ1-1; 7 bases are a match to TRBD1. Per germline, CDR1 SNHLY and CDR2 FYNNEI. CDR3 length equals 16 residues. V was clipped by 6 bases and J by 7 bases; unmatched bases: 17. CDR3 sequence (DNA): TGTGCCAGCAGCGGTATCGGACCCGGTCAGGGGGGTGAAGCTTTCTTT. Translation: CASSGIGPGQGGEAFF.

The rearrangement joins TRBV6-5 to TRBJ1-2; D possibly corresponds to TRBD1 (6 bases). Looked up from germline, CDR1 is MNHEY and CDR2 is SVGAGI. The CDR3 has 15 amino acids. Trimming removed 8 bases at V and 0 bases at J, with 16 bases between. CDR3: CASPDRLTSNYGYTF. CDR3 DNA: TGTGCCAGCCCGGACAGACTAACCTCTAACTATGGCTACACCTTC.

The chain is built from TRBV7-2 and TRBJ2-1; 8 bases are shared with TRBD2. The trim removed 6 bases at V and 8 bases at J, leaving 9 bases unmatched. CDR1 is SGHTA and CDR2 is FQGNSA in the germline V gene. This CDR3 is built from 14 residues. CDR3 amino acids: CASRAPGLGHEQFF. DNA for the CDR3: TGTGCCAGCAGGGCACCGGGACTAGGACATGAGCAGTTCTTC.

Here the CDR3 reads CATSRGDSYYEQYV. Written as DNA, the CDR3 is TGTGCCACCAGCAGAGGGGACAGCTACTACGAGCAGTACGTC. The rearrangement uses TRBV15 and TRBJ2-7; 7 nucleotides align to TRBD1. The CDR3 consists of 14 residues. With 1 base clipped from V and 3 bases from J, the junction kept 3 bases outside the gene matches. Per germline, CDR1 LNHNV and CDR2 YYDKDF (reference sequence).

The gene calls are TRBV5-6 and TRBJ1-1; D is unresolved. Trimming left V 0 bases short and J 6 bases short, with 15 bases between. The CDR3 covers 15 residues. The V gene's germline CDR1 is SGHDT and CDR2 YYEEEE. The DNA of the CDR3 is TGTGCCAGCAGCTTGGATCCGACCATGGGAGCTGAAGCTTTCTTT. Its translation is CASSLDPTMGAEAFF.

The chain is built from TRBV3-1 (or the pseudogene TRBV3-2) and TRBJ1-2; TRBD1 might be the D (5 bases). The CDR3 totals 14 residues. The V gene lost 1 base and the J gene lost 3 bases, with 9 bases spanning the gap. Germline V lookup: CDR1 LGHDT, CDR2 YNNKEL (reference sequence). The CDR3, as DNA: TGTGCCAGCAGCCAAGGAACAGGCTACTATGGCTACACCTTC. Translation: CASSQGTGYYGYTF.

J is TRBJ1-2 and V is TRBV7-2; D remains ambiguous. The CDR3 runs to 15 residues. Germline lookup yields CDR1 SGHTA and CDR2 FQGNSA. Trimming removed 0 bases from V and 0 bases from J, with 8 bases in between. The CDR3 DNA follows: TGTGCCAGCAGCTTAGCGGGGAGTCCTAACTATGGCTACACCTTC. This codes for CASSLAGSPNYGYTF.

The DNA of the CDR3 is TGTGCCAGCAGTGGCCAGGGCTATCAGCCCCAGCATTTT. Amino acid sequence: CASSGQGYQPQHF. This chain joins TRBV2 and TRBJ1-5; D is perhaps TRBD1 (5 bases). Germline CDR1 and CDR2: SNHLY and FYNNEI. V gave up 4 bases and J gave up 5 bases, with 9 bases separating them. The CDR3 covers 13 residues.

V is TRBV5-6 and J is TRBJ2-3; the D is unclear. The CDR3 loop spans 14 amino acids. Trimming pared 4 bases from V and 3 bases from J, leaving 12 bases between. Per germline, CDR1 SGHDT and CDR2 YYEEEE. CDR3 nucleotides: TGTGCCAGCAGCGCTCAAACCAGAACAGATACGCAGTATTTT. Amino acids: CASSAQTRTDTQYF. Using reference TRBV5-6 and TRBJ2-3 for the parts outside the CDR3, the full variable domain is DAGVTQSPTHLIKTRGQQVTLRCSPKSGHDTVSWYQQALGQGPQFIFQYYEEEERQRGNFPDRFSGHQFPNYSSELNVNALLLGDSALYLCASSAQTRTDTQYFGPGTRLTVL.